This T cell receptor beta chain comes out of a study of graft-versus-host responses after intestinal transplantation. About the research overall: Multivisceral, liver-intestinal, or isolated intestinal transplants were performed in recipients. All recipients were given anti-thymocyte globulin induction, and tacrolimus and steroids were then administered for roughly 3 years. Whole-study results and caveats: GvH clones were found in recipient marrow; some appeared first in ileum or blood.

Here immunoSEQ multiplex PCR was the method, and the copy in TCRdb shows in-frame clones only, minus some. The data hold approximately 93,000 clones, with 85% to 95% observed a single time. V lost 0 bases, J lost 5 bases, and 13 bases lay in between. Germline CDR1 is MGHDK and CDR2 is SYGVNS. The CDR3 spans 15 residues. A note on this clone: The target antigen is unknown.

The genes are TRBV25-1 and TRBJ2-5, with a tentative D call TRBD2 (5 bases). The sequencing here drew on unstimulated CD8+ T cells sorted from spleen or lymph node cells, taken before transplant. The TCR comes from a human donor who was the organ donor for an intestinal transplant. Here the CDR3 reads CASSEYTGKLETQYF. CDR3 nucleotides: TGTGCCAGCAGTGAATATACGGGGAAGCTGGAGACCCAGTACTTC.